The clone carrying this T cell receptor (beta chain) has a single count. Antigen: not known. Alongside a J-beta primer mix, a sample-barcoded 5' primer served in a second PCR lasting roughly 6 to 12 cycles. From the 5' RACE reads, TCRdb called clonotypes with MiXCR, one entry per CDR3 protein. The table lists about 1.6 million distinct CDR3 sequences, about 32% of them singletons. CDR3 size: 13 residues. V was trimmed by 2 bases and J by 2 bases, leaving 8 bases between them. Germline V CDR1 and CDR2: DFQATT, SNEGSKA (reference sequence). This entry belongs to a study of blood T cells in healthy people across ages. Per-sample yields of isolated PBMCs were at least 7 million. Total RNA amounts of at least 6 micrograms were extracted per sample. Study findings and constraints: Older age went with lower TCR beta diversity per million T cells, in a roughly linear way. PBMCs that were unsorted prevented a conclusive naive versus antigen-experienced comparison.

V gene TRBV20-1 combines with J gene TRBJ2-3; the D is unclear. The origin of this receptor is a woman aged 25 to 45 in good health. The sequencing sample was made of blood. This CDR3 reads CSARSPITDTQYF. CDR3 in DNA: TGCAGTGCTAGATCACCTATCACAGATACGCAGTATTTT.